Presented here are 30 T cell receptor beta chains from one specimen sequenced in a study of Tregs in tolerant kidney transplant recipients. Profiling relied on immunoSEQ multiplex PCR, and the TCRdb table lists in-frame clones only, not all of them. Across about 48,000 clones, the top ten clones capture 0.85% of the sample. The sequenced sample was CD4+ T cells from blood, obtained before the transplant. The receptor source for this set is a human donor who received a combined kidney and bone marrow transplant.

Note on this clone: The sequence runs out 3 residues before the end of the CDR3; the remainder is reconstructed from the germline J gene. The chain joins TRBV20-1 to TRBJ1-4; 10 positions match TRBD1. The V and J ends lost 3 bases and 2 bases, in that order; junction bases with no gene match: 12. This CDR3 has 18 amino acids. Germline CDR1 reads DFQATT; CDR2 reads SNEGSKA (reference sequence). The CDR3 region is CSARTGQGHPSTNEKLFF. The part of the CDR3 DNA that was read is TGCAGTGCTAGGACGGGACAGGGGCACCCCAGCACTAATGAAAAA.

Worth noting for this clone: The CDR3 end lies 3 residues beyond the end of the read and is filled in from the germline J gene. The chain joins TRBV19 to TRBJ1-1; 7 positions agree with TRBD1. There are 15 residues in the CDR3. CDR1 LNHDA and CDR2 SQIVND come from the germline V gene (reference sequence). The V gene end was trimmed by 4 bases and the J gene end by 1 base; junction bases not matched to a gene: 6. The CDR3 is CASSTPRTGNTEAFF. CDR3 DNA (partial): TGTGCCAGTAGTACCCCGAGGACAGGGAACACTGAA.

Remarks on this clone: The CDR3 is cut off 3 residues early in the read; its end comes from the germline J gene. The J gene is TRBJ2-2, the V gene TRBV30, with D possibly matching TRBD2 (6 bases). Germline-derived CDR1 and CDR2 are GTSNPN and SVGIG (reference sequence). CDR3 length: 14 residues. Trimming took off 0 bases at V and 4 bases at J, with 9 bases between the two ends. CDR3 in amino acids: CAWSVPGGTGELFF. The sequenced part of the CDR3 DNA is TGTGCCTGGAGTGTGCCCGGGGGCACCGGGGAG.

As to this clone: Read data end 3 residues before the CDR3 end; the end is taken from the germline J gene. The chain recombines TRBV5-1 with TRBJ1-1; 7 bases are shared with TRBD1. The CDR3 has 15 residues. The germline V gene encodes CDR1 SGHRS and CDR2 YFSETQ. The junction had 6 bases not matched to a gene; V was cut back by 0 bases and J by 4 bases. Partial CDR3 DNA: TGCGCCAGCAGCTTGGAGGACAGGACTGGCACTGAA. This gives the protein CASSLEDRTGTE. The CDR3 in its entirety is CASSLEDRTGTEAFF.

Regarding this clone: The sequenced fragment ends 3 residues before the CDR3 boundary, so the rest is inferred from the germline J gene. The rearrangement links TRBV19 to TRBJ1-2, with 7 bases that match TRBD1. The trim removed 6 bases at V and 7 bases at J, leaving 8 bases unmatched. The CDR3 contains 13 residues. CDR1 LNHDA and CDR2 SQIVND come from the germline V gene (reference sequence). CDR3 sequence: CASRETGSSGYTF. Partial CDR3 DNA: TGTGCCAGTAGGGAGACAGGGAGTAGTGGC.

In the case of this clone: The observed sequence ends 3 residues before the CDR3 terminus, with the missing tail filled in from the germline J gene. The rearrangement links TRBV29-1 to TRBJ2-7, with no clear D. In germline, CDR1 is SQVTM, CDR2 ANQGSEA. V was pared by 1 base and J by 3 bases, with 7 bases between. The CDR3 has 12 residues. Incomplete CDR3 DNA: TGCAGCGTTGAAGGGGCACGCTACGAG. It codes for CSVEGARYE. The whole CDR3 reads CSVEGARYEQYF.

Notes on this clone: The CDR3 end lies 3 residues beyond the end of the read and is filled in from the germline J gene. The chain links TRBV19 to TRBJ2-5; 8 bases map to TRBD1. The CDR3 consists of 16 residues. The V segment lost 0 bases and the J segment 4 bases; nucleotides outside the gene matches: 7. Germline V gene data show CDR1 as LNHDA and CDR2 as SQIVND (reference sequence). The chain's CDR3 is CASSIDNTGGRETQYF. CDR3 DNA (partial): TGTGCCAGTAGTATAGATAATACAGGGGGTCGAGAGACC. Full variable domain (rest looked up from reference TRBV19 and TRBJ2-5): DGGITQSPKYLFRKEGQNVTLSCEQNLNHDAMYWYRQDPGQGLRLIYYSQIVNDFQKGDIAEGYSVSREKKESFPLTVTSAQKNPTAFYLCASSIDNTGGRETQYFGPGTRLLVL.

A remark on this clone: The read gets to within 3 residues of the CDR3 end, and the germline J gene fills in the rest. The V gene is TRBV7-8, the J gene TRBJ2-2; TRBD2 aligns across 8 bases. Losses at the gene ends were 6 bases for V and 3 bases for J; bases not matched to a gene: 9. Germline CDR1 is SGHVS and CDR2 is FQNEAQ. The CDR3 has 16 residues. The CDR3 region is CASRKSGRGDTGELFF. The sequenced CDR3 bases are TGTGCCAGCAGAAAGAGCGGGAGAGGAGACACCGGGGAG.

Notes on this clone: Sequencing ends 3 residues short of the CDR3 end; the germline J gene provides the rest. The J gene is TRBJ2-1, the V gene TRBV7-9; 8 bases align to TRBD2. Trimming removed 0 bases from V and 6 bases from J; junction bases left unmatched: 1. The CDR3 has 14 amino acids. CDR1 and CDR2 from the germline V gene are SEHNR and FQNEAQ (reference sequence). The part of the CDR3 DNA that was read is TGTGCCAGCAGCTTAGCGACTAGCGCCAATGAG. The encoded protein is CASSLATSANE. The entire CDR3 sequence reads CASSLATSANEQFF.

Turning to this clone: The read comes to an end 3 residues before the CDR3 does, leaving the germline J gene to fill in the end. The chain uses TRBV7-2 and TRBJ2-7, with a tentative D call TRBD2 (5 bases). The CDR3 has 14 amino acids. Deletions cut 5 bases from V and 4 bases from J, with 15 bases between. Germline CDR1 is SGHTA and CDR2 is FQGNSA. Incomplete CDR3 DNA: TGTGCCAGCAGCCCAACGGGGAATTTTTACGAG. Its translation: CASSPTGNFYE. The CDR3 reads in full as CASSPTGNFYEQYF.

As for this clone: With the read ending 3 residues before the CDR3 end, the germline J gene is used to fill in that end. The chain joins TRBV10-3 to TRBJ2-4; the match to TRBD2 covers 14 bases. This CDR3 spans 17 amino acids. Germline V gene sequence: CDR1 ENHRY, CDR2 SYGVKD. The CDR3 region is CAISDQSGTSGGMIQYF. The sequenced part of the CDR3 DNA is TGTGCCATCAGTGATCAATCTGGGACTAGCGGGGGTATGATT.

Details on this clone: The read falls 3 residues short of the CDR3 end, and the missing part is taken from the germline J gene. The chain uses TRBV5-1 and TRBJ2-1, with TRBD2 identical over 11 bases. Germline V gives CDR1 SGHRS, CDR2 YFSETQ. CDR3 length equals 16 residues. V lost 4 bases to trimming and J lost 4 bases; unmatched junction nucleotides: 7. The chain's CDR3 is CASSPVAGGRYNEQFF. CDR3 DNA, as far as it was read: TGCGCCAGCAGCCCCGTAGCGGGAGGGCGGTACAATGAG.

Points on this clone: The CDR3 extends 3 residues past the end of the read, so its final part is completed from the germline J gene. The V and J genes are TRBV10-3 and TRBJ2-7, with 15 bases fitting TRBD2. The germline V gene encodes CDR1 ENHRY and CDR2 SYGVKD. The CDR3 is 17 amino acids. The V segment lost 6 bases and the J segment 5 bases; nucleotides outside the gene matches: 11. CDR3 bases read: TGTGCCATCAGACCGGGACTAGCGGGAGGTGTGGAGAACGAG. It is translated as CAIRPGLAGGVENE. In full, the CDR3 reads CAIRPGLAGGVENEQYF.

To note about this clone: Coverage ceases 3 residues before the CDR3 finishes, and the germline J gene fills in the end. The chain is built from TRBV5-1 and TRBJ2-5, with 8 bases matching TRBD2. V dropped 6 bases and J dropped 5; count of bases not matched to a gene: 9. CDR1 and CDR2 from the germline V gene are SGHRS and YFSETQ. The CDR3 covers 14 residues. CDR3 DNA, as far as it was read: TGCGCCAGCACCGGTGGTGTAGCGGGGGAGACC. Translated, it gives CASTGGVAGET. The whole CDR3 is CASTGGVAGETQYF.

Points on this clone: The read stops 3 residues short of the end of the CDR3; the missing end is completed from the germline J gene. V usage is TRBV6-1 and J usage is TRBJ2-1, with unresolved D. Trimming took 1 base from V and 0 from J, leaving 10 bases between them. The CDR3 covers 16 residues. Germline V gene lookup returns CDR1 MNHNS and CDR2 SASEGT. CDR3 residues: CASSEEGLGSYNEQFF. CDR3 DNA (partial): TGTGCCAGCAGTGAAGAGGGTCTTGGCTCCTACAATGAG.

To note about this clone: Read coverage stops 3 residues before the CDR3 terminus; the germline J gene supplies the remainder. The chain combines TRBV6-2 or TRBV6-3 with TRBJ2-5; 9 nucleotides agree with TRBD1. CDR3 length: 15 amino acids. The germline V gene encodes CDR1 MNHEY and CDR2 SVGEGT. V shed 6 bases, J shed 4 bases, and the junction held 9 bases outside the gene matches. CDR3 DNA, as far as it was read: TGTGCCAGCAGCCCCGGGACAGGGAAGAGAGAGACC. Translation: CASSPGTGKRET. The complete CDR3 protein is CASSPGTGKRETQYF.

Partial CDR3 DNA: TGTGCCAGCTCAGACATCGACCGACAGGGGGCTAATGAG. It is translated as CASSDIDRQGANE. In full, the CDR3 is CASSDIDRQGANEQFF. The chain has TRBV18 and TRBJ2-1, with 10 bases fitting TRBD1. Read coverage stops 3 residues before the CDR3 terminus; the germline J gene supplies the remainder. The trim removed 5 bases at V and 7 bases at J, leaving 11 bases unmatched. The CDR3 is 16 amino acids. Germline V gene lookup returns CDR1 KGHSH and CDR2 LQKENI.

Notes on this clone: The DNA ends 3 residues before the CDR3 does, and the rest of the CDR3 is filled in from the germline J gene. This chain links TRBV30 with TRBJ1-3, with D perhaps matching TRBD1 (5 bases). The V and J ends lost 2 bases and 0 bases respectively, with 14 bases between them. The CDR3 covers 16 residues. From germline, CDR1 is GTSNPN and CDR2 SVGIG (reference sequence). The part of the CDR3 DNA that was read is TGTGCCTGGAGTTATTCGGGGGTGAGCTCTGGAAACACC. As protein: CAWSYSGVSSGNT. From start to end, the CDR3 is CAWSYSGVSSGNTIYF. Filled out from reference TRBV30 and TRBJ1-3, the complete variable domain reads SQTIHQWPATLVQPVGSPLSLECTVEGTSNPNLYWYRQAAGRGLQLLFYSVGIGQISSEVPQNLSASRPQDRQFILSSKKLLLSDSGFYLCAWSYSGVSSGNTIYFGEGSWLTVV.

With regard to this clone: The read comes to an end 3 residues before the CDR3 does, leaving the germline J gene to fill in the end. The chain couples TRBV20-1 to TRBJ1-5, with D hard to call. V shed 2 bases and J shed 3 bases, with 14 bases lying between them. The CDR3 totals 15 residues. CDR1 is DFQATT and CDR2 is SNEGSKA in the germline V gene (reference sequence). The CDR3 is CSARKTTGFNQPQHF. CDR3 bases read: TGCAGTGCTAGAAAGACGACTGGTTTCAATCAGCCC.

With regard to this clone: The read halts 3 residues ahead of the CDR3 end, with the missing end drawn from the germline J gene. This rearrangement joins TRBV7-6 to TRBJ2-1; 8 positions agree with TRBD1. Per the germline V gene, CDR1 is SGHVS and CDR2 is FNYEAQ. The CDR3 sequence is 15 residues long. Trimming cost V 4 bases and J 5 bases; bases outside gene matches: 7. CDR3 DNA (partial): TGTGCCAGCAGCTCGAGCAGGGGGCCCCACAATGAG. It encodes CASSSSRGPHNE. The CDR3 as a whole reads CASSSSRGPHNEQFF. The whole variable domain, remainder taken from reference TRBV7-6 and TRBJ2-1, is GAGVSQSPRYKVTKRGQDVALRCDPISGHVSLYWYRQALGQGPEFLTYFNYEAQQDKSGLPNDRFSAERPEGSISTLTIQRTEQRDSAMYRCASSSSRGPHNEQFFGPGTRLTVL.

In regard to this clone: The read stops 3 residues short of the end of the CDR3; the missing end is completed from the germline J gene. The chain has TRBV5-1 and TRBJ2-7; D might be TRBD1 (6 bases). V lost 5 bases to trimming and J lost 2 bases, with 8 bases between them. CDR1 and CDR2 (germline): SGHRS, YFSETQ. The CDR3 is 12 amino acids. The part of the CDR3 DNA that was read is TGCGCCAGCAGGAACAGGGCCTACGAG. Its protein product is CASRNRAYE. The whole CDR3 region reads CASRNRAYEQYF.

A note on this clone: From the germline J gene comes the end of the CDR3, since the read stops 3 residues before it. The rearrangement joins TRBV7-3 to TRBJ2-5; 9 nucleotides line up with TRBD1. The junction had 8 bases not matched to a gene; V was cut back by 1 base and J by 5 bases. The length of the CDR3 is 16 residues. CDR1 and CDR2 from the germline V gene are SGHTA and FQGTGA. CDR3 DNA (partial): TGTGCCAGCAGCTTAAGTGGTGGAGGGACAGGGGAGACC. Translated, it gives CASSLSGGGTGET. From start to end, the CDR3 is CASSLSGGGTGETQYF. Together with reference TRBV7-3 and TRBJ2-5, the CDR3 gives the full variable domain: GAGVSQTPSNKVTEKGKYVELRCDPISGHTALYWYRQSLGQGPEFLIYFQGTGAADDSGLPNDRFFAVRPEGSVSTLKIQRTERGDSAVYLCASSLSGGGTGETQYFGPGTRLLVL.

To note about this clone: The read comes to an end 3 residues before the CDR3 does, leaving the germline J gene to fill in the end. The chain couples TRBV20-1 to TRBJ2-7, with TRBD2 identical over 9 bases. With 3 bases clipped from V and 0 bases from J, the junction kept 3 bases outside the gene matches. The CDR3 totals 14 residues. The germline V gene has CDR1 DFQATT and CDR2 SNEGSKA (reference sequence). CDR3 residues: CSARSGRTSYEQYF. Incomplete CDR3 DNA: TGCAGTGCTAGGAGCGGGAGGACCTCCTACGAG.

As regards this clone: The read ends 3 residues shy of where the CDR3 ends; the end is completed using the germline J gene. This chain joins TRBV5-1 and TRBJ2-3; TRBD2 agrees at 8 bases. V shed 2 bases and J 1 base; nucleotides not matched to a gene: 3. Germline CDR1 reads SGHRS; CDR2 reads YFSETQ. This CDR3 is 15 amino acids long. CDR3 bases read: TGCGCCAGCAGCTTTCTAGCGGGCGGCACAGATACG. Protein sequence: CASSFLAGGTDT. The whole CDR3 sequence is CASSFLAGGTDTQYF.

CDR3 DNA (partial): TGCGCCAGCAGCTTCTCCGGGACAGGGAGTTCACCC. The encoded protein is CASSFSGTGSSP. The CDR3, in full, reads CASSFSGTGSSPLHF. The chain combines TRBV5-1 with TRBJ1-6; 9 bases agree with TRBD1. Sequencing ends 3 residues short of the CDR3 end; the germline J gene provides the rest. The CDR3 is 15 residues long. The V gene end was trimmed by 2 bases and the J gene end by 9 bases; junction bases not matched to a gene: 6. The germline V gene encodes CDR1 SGHRS and CDR2 YFSETQ.

For this clone: The read terminates 3 residues ahead of where the CDR3 ends, so the germline J gene completes it. V usage is TRBV19 and J usage is TRBJ2-1; D may be TRBD1 (5 bases). There are 17 residues in the CDR3. V shed 5 bases and J shed 2 bases, with 19 bases lying between them. CDR1 LNHDA and CDR2 SQIVND come from the germline V gene (reference sequence). CDR3 loop: CASSVIFRAFTYNEQFF. The DNA read from the CDR3 is TGTGCCAGTAGTGTGATTTTCAGGGCCTTCACCTACAATGAG.

As for this clone: The read stops 3 residues short of the end of the CDR3; the missing end is completed from the germline J gene. The V call is TRBV7-7, the J call TRBJ2-5, with D tentatively TRBD1 (6 bases). The CDR3 consists of 13 residues. Trimming left V 3 bases short and J 3 bases short, with 8 bases between. Per the germline V gene, CDR1 is SSHAT and CDR2 is FNYEAQ (reference sequence). The CDR3 loop reads CASSFGGEETQYF. Partial CDR3 DNA: TGTGCCAGCAGCTTTGGGGGCGAAGAGACC.

Details on this clone: The sequence runs out 3 residues before the end of the CDR3; the remainder is reconstructed from the germline J gene. This rearrangement joins TRBV19 to TRBJ2-1, with 8 bases that match TRBD2. CDR3 length: 15 residues. Germline assignment: CDR1 LNHDA and CDR2 SQIVND (reference sequence). The junction had 1 base not matched to a gene; V was cut back by 3 bases and J by 0 bases. CDR3 bases read: TGTGCCAGTAGTATGCTAGCGGGCTCCTACAATGAG. This codes for CASSMLAGSYNE. The full CDR3 protein is CASSMLAGSYNEQFF.

Note on this clone: The read finishes 3 residues shy of the CDR3 end, and the germline J gene is used to complete it. The chain uses TRBV29-1 and TRBJ2-3; D is unclear. V was cut by 5 bases and J by 0 bases, with 12 bases left in between. CDR1 is SQVTM, CDR2 ANQGSEA, per germline. The CDR3 runs 14 residues. The CDR3: CSVTRGVSTDTQYF. CDR3 DNA, as far as it was read: TGCAGCGTTACGAGAGGTGTAAGCACAGATACG.

Details on this clone: The observed sequence ends 3 residues before the CDR3 terminus, with the missing tail filled in from the germline J gene. V is TRBV20-1 and J is TRBJ1-1, with D unresolved. Germline CDR1 is DFQATT and CDR2 is SNEGSKA (reference sequence). There are 13 residues in the CDR3. Trimming stripped 5 bases from V and 3 bases from J, with 13 bases between. The part of the CDR3 DNA that was read is TGCAGTGCTCCATTAGGGCACGACACTGAA. It is translated as CSAPLGHDTE. The whole CDR3 protein reads CSAPLGHDTEAFF.